A selection of T cell receptor beta chains follows, all from one sample in a study of cytomegalovirus exposure and HLA in healthy donors. The data were produced by immunoSEQ multiplex PCR, yet TCRdb's version contains in-frame clones alone and is incomplete. Here the sample spans some 65,000 clones, approximately 75% being singletons. Specimen: PBMCs. These receptors all come from a man aged 45-65 years in good health and CMV-seropositive. Both conserved end residues are part of each CDR3. Fields, in order: J gene, V gene, D gene, clone size, CDR3 DNA, CDR3 protein. D genes are given only for firm matches. The listing skips clone size in some rows; elsewhere it reads once, few, many or a size class.

J gene: TRBJ1-6
V gene: TRBV5-1
D gene: .
clone size: few
CDR3 DNA: TGCGCCAGCAGCTTGACAGGTACGGCACGGAATTCACCCCTCCACTTT
CDR3 protein: CASSLTGTARNSPLHF

J gene: TRBJ1-1
V gene: TRBV27
D gene: TRBD1
clone size: once
CDR3 DNA: TGTGCCAGCAGTTTATCCCTCGGGACAGGGGTGGACGCTTTCTTT
CDR3 protein: CASSLSLGTGVDAFF

J gene: TRBJ1-4
V gene: TRBV5-8
D gene: TRBD1
clone size: .
CDR3 DNA: TGTGCCAGCAGCGGCGGACAGGGGATTATTAATGAAAAACTGTTTTTT
CDR3 protein: CASSGGQGIINEKLFF

J gene: TRBJ2-7
V gene: TRBV7-2
D gene: .
clone size: .
CDR3 DNA: TGTGCCAGCAGCTTAGTATTCTACGAGCAGTACTTC
CDR3 protein: CASSLVFYEQYF

J gene: TRBJ2-5
V gene: TRBV9
D gene: TRBD2
clone size: .
CDR3 DNA: TGTGCCAGCAGCGTAGGTCGGGGGGGCGGAGAGCAAGAGACCCAGTACTTC
CDR3 protein: CASSVGRGGGEQETQYF

J gene: TRBJ2-5
V gene: TRBV12-5
D gene: .
clone size: .
CDR3 DNA: TGTGCTAGTGGTTTGGTAGGGGCGGAGACCCAGTACTTC
CDR3 protein: CASGLVGAETQYF

J gene: TRBJ1-1
V gene: TRBV7-3
D gene: .
clone size: .
CDR3 DNA: TGTGCCAGCAGCTTAAGCAGGTCAGGTGAAGCTTTCTTT
CDR3 protein: CASSLSRSGEAFF

J gene: TRBJ2-2
V gene: TRBV30
D gene: .
clone size: few
CDR3 DNA: TGTGCCTGGAGTGTACGCAGGGTCGGCACCGGGGAGCTGTTTTTT
CDR3 protein: CAWSVRRVGTGELFF

J gene: TRBJ1-1
V gene: TRBV9
D gene: TRBD1
clone size: few
CDR3 DNA: TGTGCCAGCAGCGTTTTGGGACAGGGGAACACTGAAGCTTTCTTT
CDR3 protein: CASSVLGQGNTEAFF

J gene: TRBJ2-2
V gene: TRBV4-1
D gene: .
clone size: .
CDR3 DNA: TGCGCCAGCAGCCACTTGACAGAAGGCACCGGGGAGCTGTTTTTT
CDR3 protein: CASSHLTEGTGELFF

J gene: TRBJ2-7
V gene: TRBV27
D gene: .
clone size: .
CDR3 DNA: TGTGCCTCCAGCCTAATCCGGGGGGCCCCCTACGAGCAGTACTTC
CDR3 protein: CASSLIRGAPYEQYF

J gene: TRBJ2-3
V gene: TRBV30
D gene: TRBD2
clone size: .
CDR3 DNA: TGTGCCTGGAGGAATAGCGGGACTCTCACAGATACGCAGTATTTT
CDR3 protein: CAWRNSGTLTDTQYF

J gene: TRBJ1-6
V gene: TRBV28
D gene: .
clone size: .
CDR3 DNA: TGTGCCAGCGGACTCGACAGGTTTAATTCACCCCTCCACTTT
CDR3 protein: CASGLDRFNSPLHF

J gene: TRBJ1-6
V gene: TRBV14
D gene: TRBD1
clone size: few
CDR3 DNA: TGTGCCAGCAGCCTTAGGACAGGGGCGGGATTTCCACCCCTCCACTTT
CDR3 protein: CASSLRTGAGFPPLHF

J gene: TRBJ2-3
V gene: TRBV4-2
D gene: TRBD1
clone size: .
CDR3 DNA: TGTGCCAGCAGCCCAGAGCGGACAGGGGTGGCAGATACGCAGTATTTT
CDR3 protein: CASSPERTGVADTQYF

J gene: TRBJ1-1
V gene: TRBV10-2
D gene: .
clone size: .
CDR3 DNA: TGCGCCACCCGCCCTCGGACATCCTTCACTGAAGCTTTCTTT
CDR3 protein: CATRPRTSFTEAFF

J gene: TRBJ2-1
V gene: TRBV5-1
D gene: TRBD2
clone size: few
CDR3 DNA: TGCGCCAGCAGCGACCAGACTAGCGGAGAGCAGTTCTTC
CDR3 protein: CASSDQTSGEQFF

J gene: TRBJ2-1
V gene: TRBV27
D gene: .
clone size: .
CDR3 DNA: TGTGCCAGCAGTAACTCTAGGAGCTCCTACAATGAGCAGTTCTTC
CDR3 protein: CASSNSRSSYNEQFF

J gene: TRBJ2-3
V gene: TRBV27
D gene: TRBD2
clone size: .
CDR3 DNA: TGTGCCAGCAGTTTATCGGGAGCGGGGGGCCTCAATACGCAGTATTTT
CDR3 protein: CASSLSGAGGLNTQYF

J gene: TRBJ1-1
V gene: TRBV6-1
D gene: TRBD1
clone size: .
CDR3 DNA: TGTGCCAGCAGTGGGGACAGGGGACCCAACACTGAAGCTTTCTTT
CDR3 protein: CASSGDRGPNTEAFF

J gene: TRBJ2-5
V gene: TRBV6-5
D gene: TRBD2
clone size: .
CDR3 DNA: TGTGCCAGCAGTTCGGGAAGGCGGGGGGAGACCCAGTACTTC
CDR3 protein: CASSSGRRGETQYF

J gene: TRBJ1-1
V gene: TRBV28
D gene: TRBD1
clone size: .
CDR3 DNA: TGTGCCAGCAACCCCCCGGACAGGAGGAACACTGAAGCTTTCTTT
CDR3 protein: CASNPPDRRNTEAFF

J gene: TRBJ1-2
V gene: TRBV27
D gene: .
clone size: .
CDR3 DNA: TGTGCCAGCACCGATCGCCGAGGGACACTAGGTGGCTACACCTTC
CDR3 protein: CASTDRRGTLGGYTF

J gene: TRBJ1-2
V gene: TRBV4-3
D gene: TRBD1
clone size: few
CDR3 DNA: TGCGCCAGCAGCCACGGGACAGGAGGACCCTATGGCTACACCTTC
CDR3 protein: CASSHGTGGPYGYTF

J gene: TRBJ1-2
V gene: TRBV30
D gene: TRBD1
clone size: few
CDR3 DNA: TGTGCCTGGAGTGTAAGAGGGGGCCCTAACTATGGCTACACCTTC
CDR3 protein: CAWSVRGGPNYGYTF

J gene: TRBJ1-1
V gene: TRBV28
D gene: .
clone size: .
CDR3 DNA: TGTGCCAGCAGTTTTCGGGGTAGTGCGAACACTGAAGCTTTCTTT
CDR3 protein: CASSFRGSANTEAFF

J gene: TRBJ1-2
V gene: TRBV9
D gene: .
clone size: few
CDR3 DNA: TGTGCCAGCAGCGTAGATGGCAGGCCTTACTATGGCTACACCTTC
CDR3 protein: CASSVDGRPYYGYTF

J gene: TRBJ2-5
V gene: TRBV27
D gene: TRBD2
clone size: .
CDR3 DNA: TGTGCCAGCAGTTTAATAGCGGGGGTGGAGACCCAGTACTTC
CDR3 protein: CASSLIAGVETQYF

J gene: TRBJ2-1
V gene: TRBV5-4
D gene: .
clone size: .
CDR3 DNA: TGTGCCAGCAGCGATAGCTACAATGAGCAGTTCTTC
CDR3 protein: CASSDSYNEQFF

J gene: TRBJ2-1
V gene: TRBV28
D gene: TRBD2
clone size: .
CDR3 DNA: TGTGCCAGCAGCCCCAGGGGACTAGCGGGAGCCTACAATGAGCAGTTCTTC
CDR3 protein: CASSPRGLAGAYNEQFF

J gene: TRBJ1-1
V gene: TRBV4-1
D gene: .
clone size: .
CDR3 DNA: TGCGCCAGCAGCACCAGACAGTCCGTGAACACTGAAGCTTTCTTT
CDR3 protein: CASSTRQSVNTEAFF

J gene: TRBJ1-5
V gene: TRBV30
D gene: .
clone size: few
CDR3 DNA: TGTGCCTGGAGTGTACACAGGGATCAGCCCCAGCATTTT
CDR3 protein: CAWSVHRDQPQHF

J gene: TRBJ1-5
V gene: TRBV10-3
D gene: .
clone size: .
CDR3 DNA: TGTGCCATCAGTGAGGTGGGGGGGCCGGGCAATCAGCCCCAGCATTTT
CDR3 protein: CAISEVGGPGNQPQHF

J gene: TRBJ2-7
V gene: TRBV5-4
D gene: TRBD1
clone size: .
CDR3 DNA: TGTGCCAGCAGCTCACCGGGACAGGGGGCGCCACCCTACGAGCAGTACTTC
CDR3 protein: CASSSPGQGAPPYEQYF

J gene: TRBJ2-2
V gene: TRBV5-1
D gene: TRBD2
clone size: .
CDR3 DNA: TGCGCCAGCAGCTCCACTAGCGCGAACACCGGGGAGCTGTTTTTT
CDR3 protein: CASSSTSANTGELFF

J gene: TRBJ2-7
V gene: TRBV29-1
D gene: .
clone size: few
CDR3 DNA: TGCAGCGTTGGGGTAGACACCTCCTACGAGCAGTACTTC
CDR3 protein: CSVGVDTSYEQYF

J gene: TRBJ2-2
V gene: TRBV9
D gene: TRBD1
clone size: .
CDR3 DNA: TGTGCCAGCAGCGGAGACAGGGGGCGGCTAGGCGGGGAGCTGTTTTTT
CDR3 protein: CASSGDRGRLGGELFF

J gene: TRBJ2-2
V gene: TRBV9
D gene: TRBD2
clone size: few
CDR3 DNA: TGTGCCAGCAGCCTCCCTCGAGCGGGAAAGAACACCGGGGAGCTGTTTTTT
CDR3 protein: CASSLPRAGKNTGELFF

J gene: TRBJ2-7
V gene: TRBV5-1
D gene: TRBD1
clone size: once
CDR3 DNA: TGCGCCAGCAGCCCGCGAGGGACAGGCTTCTCCTACGAGCAGTACTTC
CDR3 protein: CASSPRGTGFSYEQYF

J gene: TRBJ2-5
V gene: TRBV4-1
D gene: TRBD2
clone size: .
CDR3 DNA: TGCGCCAGCAGCCAAGACAGGATAGGCGGGAGGCGACAGTACTTC
CDR3 protein: CASSQDRIGGRRQYF

J gene: TRBJ2-7
V gene: TRBV30
D gene: TRBD2
clone size: .
CDR3 DNA: TGTGCCTGGAGCTTAAGCGGGGGGGCCCGCGAGCAGTACTTC
CDR3 protein: CAWSLSGGAREQYF

J gene: TRBJ2-5
V gene: TRBV4-1
D gene: TRBD2
clone size: .
CDR3 DNA: TGCGCCAGCAGCCAAGAATATGGCCTAGCGGGAGGCCAGTACTTC
CDR3 protein: CASSQEYGLAGGQYF

J gene: TRBJ1-6
V gene: TRBV5-6
D gene: .
clone size: .
CDR3 DNA: TGTGCCAGCAGCTTGGGAGGGAATTCACCCCTCCACTTT
CDR3 protein: CASSLGGNSPLHF

J gene: TRBJ1-1
V gene: TRBV19
D gene: .
clone size: .
CDR3 DNA: TGTGCCAGTAGTCTAACCACGAACACTGAAGCTTTCTTT
CDR3 protein: CASSLTTNTEAFF

J gene: TRBJ2-7
V gene: TRBV7-8
D gene: .
clone size: .
CDR3 DNA: TGTGCCAGCACCGAGGGAACAACCGCCTCCTACGAGCAGTACTTC
CDR3 protein: CASTEGTTASYEQYF

J gene: TRBJ2-7
V gene: TRBV25-1
D gene: TRBD2
clone size: .
CDR3 DNA: TGTGCCAGCAGTGGGCCTAGCGGGAGGGCCGATGAGCAGTACTTC
CDR3 protein: CASSGPSGRADEQYF

J gene: TRBJ2-1
V gene: TRBV7-9
D gene: .
clone size: few
CDR3 DNA: TGTGCCAGCAGCTTAGGTGGGGGGTCGAACTCCTACAATGAGCAGTTCTTC
CDR3 protein: CASSLGGGSNSYNEQFF

J gene: TRBJ1-5
V gene: TRBV15
D gene: TRBD1
clone size: .
CDR3 DNA: TGTGCCACCAGCCTTTCCAGGGGGCGCGGGCAGCCCCAGCATTTT
CDR3 protein: CATSLSRGRGQPQHF

J gene: TRBJ2-3
V gene: TRBV5-1
D gene: TRBD2
clone size: .
CDR3 DNA: TGCGCCAGCAGCTTGGCCAGACTAGCGGGAGCGTTTGATACGCAGTATTTT
CDR3 protein: CASSLARLAGAFDTQYF

J gene: TRBJ2-1
V gene: TRBV29-1
D gene: TRBD1
clone size: .
CDR3 DNA: TGCAGCGCCCGAAGCGGGACAGGGAACAATGAGCAGTTCTTC
CDR3 protein: CSARSGTGNNEQFF

J gene: TRBJ2-2
V gene: TRBV9
D gene: TRBD1
clone size: .
CDR3 DNA: TGTGCCAGCAGCGTAGAGGGGGCCAGAGCGAACACCGGGGAGCTGTTTTTT
CDR3 protein: CASSVEGARANTGELFF

J gene: TRBJ1-3
V gene: TRBV4-3
D gene: TRBD1
clone size: few
CDR3 DNA: TGCGCCAGCAGCACTCAGACAGGGGCTCTCACTGGAAACACCATATATTTT
CDR3 protein: CASSTQTGALTGNTIYF